The following is a TCR beta chain sequence with its context. The data were produced by immunoSEQ multiplex PCR, yet TCRdb's version contains in-frame clones alone and is incomplete. This table has tens of thousands of clones, more than 80% appearing once. This sample was included in a study of OX40 agonist ivuxolimab in advanced cancers. CDR1 is LGHNT and CDR2 is FRNRAP in the germline V gene. V shed 7 bases and J shed 6 bases, with 13 bases lying between them. This CDR3 spans 13 amino acids. The starting material was CD4+ or CD8+ T cells sorted from blood, obtained in a trial of the OX40 agonist ivuxolimab. The chain combines TRBV12-5 with TRBJ1-5, with no clear D. This clonotype was sampled from an adult with an advanced solid tumor such as melanoma, head and neck, liver or kidney cancer. The CDR3 loop reads CASAEELSQPQHF. The CDR3 nucleotides are TGTGCTAGTGCTGAGGAGTTGAGTCAGCCCCAGCATTTT.